One sample yielded the 32 T cell receptor beta chains listed below, sequenced in a study of cytomegalovirus exposure and HLA in healthy donors. Primers included in the PCR were 60 Vbeta and 13 Jbeta primers. The assay was immunoSEQ multiplex PCR, and TCRdb's table has in-frame clones only and misses some. The data hold 140,000 to 150,000 clones, with 9.7% observed a single time. The material sequenced was PBMCs. These receptors came from a man aged 45-60 years in good health and CMV-seronegative.

The V call is TRBV28, the J call TRBJ2-3; 8 bases map to TRBD2. The CDR3 runs to 14 residues. CDR1 is MDHEN, CDR2 SYDVKM, per germline. Germline trimming cut 5 bases from V and 6 bases from J; bases unmatched to any gene: 7. CDR3 sequence reads: CASSPRGGLDTQYF. Written as DNA, the CDR3 is TGTGCCAGCAGTCCACGGGGGGGCCTCGATACGCAGTATTTT.

The gene calls are TRBV6-5 and TRBJ1-2; the match to TRBD1 covers 8 bases. The V segment lost 6 bases and the J segment 4 bases; nucleotides outside the gene matches: 4. Germline CDR1 is MNHEY and CDR2 is SVGAGI. The CDR3 sequence is 13 residues long. CDR3 in DNA: TGTGCCAGCAGCACCGACAGGGGCTATGGCTACACCTTC. Protein product: CASSTDRGYGYTF.

DNA for the CDR3: TGTGCCAGCAGCTTGCAGGGGCAAGTATACAATGAGCAGTTCTTC. It codes for CASSLQGQVYNEQFF. J is TRBJ2-1 and V is TRBV7-3, with D perhaps matching TRBD1 (6 bases). CDR1 and CDR2 (germline): SGHTA, FQGTGA. The V end was cut by 3 bases, the J end by 4 bases, with 13 bases between. This CDR3 region has 15 residues.

This chain links TRBV6-5 with TRBJ2-1; TRBD2 agrees at 8 bases. V lost 6 bases and J lost 1; bases outside the gene matches: 2. CDR1 and CDR2 (germline): MNHEY, SVGAGI. CDR3 length: 14 residues. In DNA form, the CDR3 reads TGTGCCAGCAGCCCGGGGGGGTCCTACAATGAGCAGTTCTTC. Its translation: CASSPGGSYNEQFF.

This clone appeared a few times. The chain couples TRBV29-1 to TRBJ1-1; D is perhaps TRBD1 (6 bases). V lost 4 bases and J 4 bases, leaving 25 bases between the germline ends. The CDR3 loop spans 17 amino acids. Germline V gives CDR1 SQVTM, CDR2 ANQGSEA. The CDR3 region is CSVGGGHDPGGITEAFF. CDR3 DNA sequence: TGCAGCGTTGGGGGGGGACACGACCCCGGCGGGATCACTGAAGCTTTCTTT.

In this sample, this clone turned up a few times. The chain joins TRBV6-5 to TRBJ1-4; D is possibly TRBD1 (5 bases). Trimming stripped 5 bases from V and 8 bases from J, with 18 bases between. Germline V lookup: CDR1 MNHEY, CDR2 SVGAGI. The CDR3 is 15 residues long. CDR3 sequence: CASSPLGLRGEKLFF. The CDR3 DNA sequence: TGTGCCAGCAGTCCCCTGGGACTGAGAGGGGAAAAACTGTTTTTT.

This clone was seen only a few times. The chain links TRBV5-1 to TRBJ1-4, with a weak D call TRBD1 (6 bases). From germline, CDR1 is SGHRS and CDR2 YFSETQ. The CDR3 spans 15 residues. V lost 3 bases and J 8 bases, leaving 17 bases between the germline ends. As DNA, the CDR3 is TGCGCCAGCAGCTCAACAGGGAACCCTGACGAAAAACTGTTTTTT. Translation gives CASSSTGNPDEKLFF.

This clone was detected a few times. The genes are TRBV4-1 and TRBJ1-1, with D possibly matching TRBD1 (5 bases). This CDR3 has 13 amino acids. Germline values: CDR1 MGHRA, CDR2 YSYEKL. V lost 0 bases to trimming and J lost 10 bases, with 12 bases between them. Here the CDR3 DNA reads TGCGCCAGCAGCCAAGATCGTCAGGGCGCAGCTTTCTTT. Translating gives CASSQDRQGAAFF.

This clone showed up just a few times. This rearrangement joins TRBV6-5 to TRBJ2-3, with a weak D call TRBD1 (6 bases). The CDR3 sequence is 13 residues long. V was clipped by 2 bases and J by 9 bases, with 12 bases between them. The germline gives CDR1 MNHEY, CDR2 SVGAGI. The CDR3 region has the DNA TGTGCCAGCAGTTACATAGAAAGGGGGACGCAGTATTTT. Protein sequence: CASSYIERGTQYF.

The chain uses TRBV7-6 and TRBJ1-1; D ambiguous. This CDR3 is built from 13 residues. Germline-derived CDR1 and CDR2 are SGHVS and FNYEAQ. Trimming left V 8 bases short and J 4 bases short, with 14 bases between. The CDR3 loop is CASAPRWATEAFF. CDR3 nucleotide sequence: TGTGCCAGCGCCCCCCGTTGGGCCACTGAAGCTTTCTTT.

This clone was observed a handful of times. The chain has TRBV14 and TRBJ2-1, with D perhaps TRBD2 (5 bases). This CDR3 comprises 15 residues. The V and J ends lost 4 bases and 5 bases respectively, with 15 bases between them. Germline V lookup: CDR1 SGHDN, CDR2 FVKESK. The CDR3 reads CASSLMRVRNNEQFF. The CDR3 nucleotides read TGTGCCAGCAGCCTCATGCGGGTTAGGAACAATGAGCAGTTCTTC.

V usage is TRBV2 and J usage is TRBJ2-5, with 12 bases aligning to TRBD1. The CDR3 spans 15 residues. Losses at the gene ends were 3 bases for V and 5 bases for J; bases not matched to a gene: 4. Germline V gene data show CDR1 as SNHLY and CDR2 as FYNNEI. The CDR3 protein is CASSDGTGGAETQYF. In DNA, the CDR3 is TGTGCCAGCAGTGATGGGACAGGGGGCGCCGAGACCCAGTACTTC. The variable domain in full, with the rest retrieved from reference TRBV2 and TRBJ2-5, is EPEVTQTPSHQVTQMGQEVILRCVPISNHLYFYWYRQILGQKVEFLVSFYNNEISEKSEIFDDQFSVERPDGSNFTLKIRSTKLEDSAMYFCASSDGTGGAETQYFGPGTRLLVL.

This chain joins TRBV2 and TRBJ2-5, with D maybe TRBD2 (6 bases). The V end was cut by 4 bases, the J end by 4 bases, with 16 bases between. This CDR3 has 15 amino acids. The germline gives CDR1 SNHLY, CDR2 FYNNEI. The CDR3 spells CASSAILQGGETQYF. The DNA for the CDR3 is TGTGCCAGCAGTGCGATTCTTCAGGGAGGAGAGACCCAGTACTTC.

The V and J genes are TRBV5-6 and TRBJ1-1, with 7 bases identical to TRBD1. Germline CDR1 and CDR2: SGHDT and YYEEEE. This CDR3 has 14 amino acids. V shed 5 bases, J shed 4 bases, and the junction held 8 bases outside the gene matches. The CDR3 protein is CASSYVTGATEAFF. The CDR3 coding sequence is TGTGCCAGCAGTTACGTTACAGGGGCCACTGAAGCTTTCTTT. The full variable domain, completed using reference TRBV5-6 and TRBJ1-1, is DAGVTQSPTHLIKTRGQQVTLRCSPKSGHDTVSWYQQALGQGPQFIFQYYEEEERQRGNFPDRFSGHQFPNYSSELNVNALLLGDSALYLCASSYVTGATEAFFGQGTRLTVV.

This sequence joins TRBV9 and TRBJ2-1; perhaps TRBD2 as D (7 bases). This CDR3 is 17 amino acids long. V lost 3 bases to trimming and J lost 0 bases, with 16 bases between them. Germline V gene data show CDR1 as SGDLS and CDR2 as YYNGEE. The CDR3 sequence: CASSADGGGASYNEQFF. CDR3 coding DNA: TGTGCCAGCAGCGCCGATGGTGGGGGGGCCTCCTACAATGAGCAGTTCTTC.

This clone occurred a few times. The J gene is TRBJ2-2, the V gene TRBV5-1; D remains unclear. CDR1 SGHRS and CDR2 YFSETQ come from the germline V gene. This CDR3 region has 14 residues. V was trimmed by 1 base and J by 3 bases, leaving 7 bases between them. The CDR3 DNA sequence: TGCGCCAGCAGCTTGTCCGAGTACACCGGGGAGCTGTTTTTT. This sequence encodes CASSLSEYTGELFF.

The chain couples TRBV2 to TRBJ2-2; TRBD1 agrees at 9 bases. The germline V gene encodes CDR1 SNHLY and CDR2 FYNNEI. The CDR3 spans 14 residues. J lost 7 bases, V lost 7 bases, and 7 bases had no gene match. The CDR3 is CASIRQGVGGELFF. The CDR3 bases are TGTGCCAGCATCAGACAGGGGGTAGGCGGGGAGCTGTTTTTT.

The chain recombines TRBV13 with TRBJ2-1, with D perhaps matching TRBD2 (7 bases). Germline-derived CDR1 and CDR2 are PRHDT and FYEKMQ (reference sequence). The V gene lost 5 bases and the J gene lost 6 bases, with 17 bases spanning the gap. The CDR3 is made up of 15 amino acids. The CDR3 nucleotides read TGTGCCAGCAGCCGTAATCCTGCGGGGGCCAATGAGCAGTTCTTC. Amino acid sequence: CASSRNPAGANEQFF.

J is TRBJ1-5 and V is TRBV11-2; D may be TRBD1 (6 bases). Trimming stripped 5 bases from V and 4 bases from J, with 9 bases between. Germline loops: CDR1 SGHAT, CDR2 FQNNGV. The CDR3 is made up of 13 amino acids. The CDR3 DNA reads TGTGCCAGCAGCCCCGGACAGAATCAGCCCCAGCATTTT. Translating gives CASSPGQNQPQHF.

The chain couples TRBV5-1 to TRBJ2-6, with 11 bases that match TRBD1. The CDR3 has 18 residues. V was pared by 4 bases and J by 0 bases, with 6 bases of the junction left unmatched. Per germline, CDR1 SGHRS and CDR2 YFSETQ. The CDR3 nucleotides are TGCGCCAGCAGCCCGGGGGGGACAGGGGGCTCTGGGGCCAACGTCCTGACTTTC. Translated: CASSPGGTGGSGANVLTF.

This clone was observed a handful of times. This chain joins TRBV5-4 and TRBJ2-5; TRBD2 aligns across 7 bases. Looked up from germline, CDR1 is SGHNT and CDR2 is YYREEE (reference sequence). The CDR3 has 14 residues. J lost 2 bases, V lost 2 bases, and 3 bases had no gene match. The CDR3 loop is CASSLGTNQETQYF. CDR3 DNA sequence: TGTGCCAGCAGCTTAGGGACTAATCAAGAGACCCAGTACTTC.

This clone was found a few times. V usage is TRBV19 and J usage is TRBJ2-5, with 12 nucleotides matching TRBD2. J was trimmed by 2 bases and V by 4 bases; bases with no gene match: 2. The CDR3 is 15 residues long. The germline V gene encodes CDR1 LNHDA and CDR2 SQIVND (reference sequence). The CDR3 nucleotides are TGTGCCAGTAGTACAGGGACTAGCGGGCAAGAGACCCAGTACTTC. It is translated as CASSTGTSGQETQYF.

This clone occurred a few times. This rearrangement joins TRBV18 to TRBJ2-5, with 8 bases aligning to TRBD1. This CDR3 comprises 15 residues. V lost 1 base and J lost 5; bases outside the gene matches: 6. Germline-derived CDR1 and CDR2 are KGHSH and LQKENI. DNA for the CDR3: TGTGCCAGCTCACCACTTGGACAGGGCAGCGAGACCCAGTACTTC. Translating it yields CASSPLGQGSETQYF.

This clone was counted a few times. The chain couples TRBV10-2 to TRBJ2-7; tentatively, D is TRBD2 (5 bases). With 5 bases removed from V and 0 bases from J, the gap between germline ends came to 14 bases. Per the germline V gene, CDR1 is WSHSY and CDR2 is SAAADI. This CDR3 spans 15 amino acids. The CDR3 DNA reads TGCGCCAGCAGTTTCGAGCGGAGTAGCTCCTACGAGCAGTACTTC. It translates to CASSFERSSSYEQYF.

This clone was detected only a few times. This rearrangement joins TRBV5-4 to TRBJ1-3, with 8 bases identical to TRBD1. Trimming removed 0 bases from V and 4 bases from J; junction bases left unmatched: 6. CDR3 length: 16 residues. Germline V gives CDR1 SGHNT, CDR2 YYREEE (reference sequence). CDR3 nucleotides: TGTGCCAGCAGCTTGGGCAGGGGGCTAGGAGGAAACACCATATATTTT. Its protein is CASSLGRGLGGNTIYF. The full variable domain, its missing parts supplied by reference TRBV5-4 and TRBJ1-3, is ETGVTQSPTHLIKTRGQQVTLRCSSQSGHNTVSWYQQALGQGPQFIFQYYREEENGRGNFPPRFSGLQFPNYSSELNVNALELDDSALYLCASSLGRGLGGNTIYFGEGSWLTVV.

This chain uses TRBV7-9 with TRBJ1-4; 12 bases agree with TRBD1. The CDR3 loop spans 19 amino acids. Unmatched junction bases numbered 17, after V lost 4 bases and J lost 8 bases. Germline V gene lookup returns CDR1 SEHNR and CDR2 FQNEAQ (reference sequence). CDR3 coding DNA: TGTGCCAGCAGCTCTTACGAACCGGGACAGGGGGCCCGGAGGGAAAAACTGTTTTTT. Protein: CASSSYEPGQGARREKLFF.

The rearrangement uses TRBV14 and TRBJ1-2, with 9 bases identical to TRBD1. CDR1 and CDR2 from the germline V gene are SGHDN and FVKESK. V trimming: 4 bases; J trimming: 5 bases; junction bases outside the gene matches: 5. The CDR3 runs to 14 residues. The CDR3 DNA sequence: TGTGCCAGCAGCCCACGGACAGGGGTTTATGGCTACACCTTC. Translation gives CASSPRTGVYGYTF.

V gene TRBV7-9 combines with J gene TRBJ2-7, with 8 nucleotides matching TRBD1. Germline loops: CDR1 SEHNR, CDR2 FQNEAQ (reference sequence). The CDR3 runs to 16 residues. V was pared by 6 bases and J by 5 bases, with 15 bases of the junction left unmatched. CDR3 loop: CASSQTGGSFGNEQYF. In DNA, the CDR3 is TGTGCCAGCAGTCAAACAGGGGGATCGTTTGGCAACGAGCAGTACTTC.

The chain recombines TRBV19 with TRBJ1-5, with D perhaps TRBD1 (6 bases). The germline V gene encodes CDR1 LNHDA and CDR2 SQIVND (reference sequence). The CDR3 runs to 15 residues. V was cut by 2 bases and J by 3 bases, with 11 bases left in between. The CDR3 reads CASSIWGLDNQPQHF. CDR3 in DNA: TGTGCCAGTAGTATATGGGGGCTCGACAATCAGCCCCAGCATTTT.

This clone was detected only a few times. This chain links TRBV7-9 with TRBJ2-1; 8 bases fit TRBD2. Germline lookup yields CDR1 SEHNR and CDR2 FQNEAQ (reference sequence). The CDR3 is 15 amino acids. Trimming took 1 base from V and 9 from J; bases not matched to a gene: 8. CDR3 loop: CASSLGTSFLVEQFF. The CDR3 DNA sequence: TGTGCCAGCAGCTTAGGGACTAGCTTCCTAGTTGAGCAGTTCTTC.

This clone has a single count. The V and J genes are TRBV18 and TRBJ1-1; 8 nucleotides match TRBD1. V shed 3 bases and J 4 bases; nucleotides not matched to a gene: 7. Germline values: CDR1 KGHSH, CDR2 LQKENI. This CDR3 has 15 residues. For the CDR3, the DNA is TGTGCCAGCTCACCCTTACAGGGGGTGAGCACTGAAGCTTTCTTT. Its translation is CASSPLQGVSTEAFF.

This chain links TRBV11-3 with TRBJ1-1; D may be TRBD1 (6 bases). Between the trimmed V and J ends, which lost 8 bases and 1 base, there was a span of 11 bases. Germline-derived CDR1 and CDR2 are SGHNT and YENEEA. The CDR3 consists of 13 residues. Written as DNA, the CDR3 is TGTGCCAGCGGGAGGGGGGAGAACACTGAAGCTTTCTTT. It yields the protein CASGRGENTEAFF. Supplemented by reference TRBV11-3 and TRBJ1-1, the full variable domain reads EAGVVQSPRYKIIEKKQPVAFWCNPISGHNTLYWYLQNLGQGPELLIRYENEEAVDDSQLPKDRFSAERLKGVDSTLKIQPAELGDSAVYLCASGRGENTEAFFGQGTRLTVV.